This T cell receptor beta chain came from a study of blood T cells in healthy people across ages (dated by TCRdb to the mid-2010s). Regarding the complete study: In model experiments, template switching captured about one uniquely barcoded TCR beta cDNA molecule for every two T cells. To avoid experimental bias, donors of different ages were randomly spread across the sequencing lanes. Donors were grouped into four age groups: young (average about 15 years), middle-aged (39), aged (about 60) and long-lived (about 90). Using deep sequencing normalized with unique cDNA molecular identifiers, the study measured how TCR beta repertoire diversity changes with age. Two additional independent replicas of 1 million unique cDNA reads from the same blood draw were analyzed for two donors (one aged 18 to 30 and one aged 80 or older). What the research found in general, with its limitations: Conclusive comparison of naive and antigen-experienced compartments was prevented by the profiling of bulk unsorted PBMCs. Compared with the aged group, the long-lived group had more naive CD4+ T cells, fewer expanded clones and increased TCR diversity, suggesting age selection. The CMV infection status of donors was not known, potentially confounding age-related changes in expanded clonotypes. The percentage of naive T cells measured by flow cytometry correlated strongly with observed TCR beta diversity. Estimates of total diversity based on one million sequenced T cells were regarded as lower bounds and as underestimates. Observed TCR beta diversity per million T cells fell roughly linearly with age, and a significant reduction was already apparent by age about 38.

The method behind the library was 5' RACE. Sequenced on an Illumina HiSeq 2500. The second PCR ran for about 6 to 11 cycles and used a J-beta primer mix along with a sample-barcoded 5' primer. A unique molecular identifier was introduced onto each TCR beta cDNA molecule by a template-switch 5' adaptor carrying 12 random nucleotides. At least 2.5 million CDR3-containing paired-end reads were obtained from each sample. The Mint cDNA synthesis kit, primed by a TRBC-specific oligonucleotide, was used to synthesize first-strand cDNA from all RNA. Following uracil-DNA glycosylase treatment, all cDNA underwent a first 18-cycle PCR with the universal primers M1SS and BC2_uni_R. The study's own analysis went as follows. Normalization of each sample was performed by random selection of 1 million high-quality reads, each carrying a distinct molecular identifier. Instead of being binned into consensus sequences, reads with shared molecular identifiers were discarded. MiTCR, with a Q25 quality threshold and the strictest error-elimination algorithm, was used for CDR3 identification, clonotype clustering and error correction. A nonparametric unseen species model using Euler transformation provided a lower-bound estimate of total TCR beta diversity. The public reads were reprocessed in TCRdb via fastp at Q25 and MiXCR, keeping in-frame beta chains. Rows are combined by CDR3 protein, so each entry shows the most common genes and DNA. These V and J calls derive from TCRdb rather than the authors' analysis. This sample has 800,000 to 900,000 distinct CDR3 sequences in its table, and about 62% of those were observed once. The ten largest clones take up 25% to 35% of the sample.

V loses 6 bases, J loses 3 bases, and the germline ends lie 6 bases apart. According to the germline V gene (reference sequence), CDR1 reads DFQATT and CDR2 reads SNEGSKA. The CDR3 starts with the cysteine, ends with the phenylalanine, and has 11 residues. The only DNA kept is the CDR3, 33 bases in frame from the first base. This clonotype was observed a single time. Its antigen is unknown. Per-base qualities were not stored, and no clone one base away is much larger. Donors were roughly 40 systemically healthy Caucasian individuals from Russia aged roughly 6 to 100 years. Around 10 milliliters of peripheral blood were collected from each donor into EDTA-treated Vacutainer tubes. PBMCs were isolated by Ficoll-Paque density-gradient centrifugation, with at least 6 million obtained per sample. Trizol reagent was used to extract total RNA from PBMCs, with at least 6 micrograms per sample. Naive CD45RAhigh/CD27high T cell percentages were measured by flow cytometry on a PBMC aliquot from every donor.

The sequenced sample consisted of blood. In this chain, TRBV20-1 is recombined with TRBJ2-1; the D gene remains uncertain. The clonotype was recovered from a man under 40 in good health. The nucleotides read TGCAGTGCCGGGTTCTACAATGAGCAGTTCTTC. This codes for CSAGFYNEQFF.